The 6 T cell receptor beta chains below were found in one sample sequenced in a study of radiotherapy plus CTLA-4 blockade in lung cancer. Clones were read by immunoSEQ multiplex PCR, and TCRdb kept only the in-frame ones, dropping some. The profile shows about 73,000 clones, over 75% of them singletons. Sequencing was performed on peripheral blood, taken from a patient treated with radiotherapy plus ipilimumab. The receptors shown here come from a human donor with non-small cell lung cancer that progressed on radiotherapy plus ipilimumab.

This chain connects TRBV7-9 to TRBJ1-2; 7 bases map to TRBD1. The J segment lost 4 bases and the V segment lost 5 bases, leaving 16 bases of the junction unmatched. CDR3 length equals 17 residues. CDR1 is SEHNR, CDR2 FQNEAQ, per germline (reference sequence). The CDR3 loop reads CASSRGVLQGGGYGYTF. CDR3 in DNA: TGTGCCAGCAGCCGAGGAGTTCTTCAGGGGGGAGGCTATGGCTACACCTTC.

About this clone: The junction differs from germline at one of its ends, possibly a read error. The chain has TRBV7-3 and TRBJ1-2; D is ambiguous. The CDR3 totals 14 residues. CDR1 is SGHTA and CDR2 is FQGTGA in the germline V gene. CDR3 residues: CASSLTGGYSGYTF. CDR3 DNA sequence: TGTGCCAGCAGCCTAACGGGAGGGTACAGCGGCTACACCTTC.

V gene TRBV19 combines with J gene TRBJ2-7; a possible D gene is TRBD1 (6 bases). V was trimmed by 3 bases and J by 6 bases, leaving 9 bases between them. Germline CDR1 is LNHDA and CDR2 is SQIVND (reference sequence). The CDR3 length is 12 residues. The CDR3 protein is CASSILRGEQYF. CDR3 nucleotides: TGTGCCAGTAGTATCCTCAGGGGCGAGCAGTACTTC.

The genes are TRBV11-2 and TRBJ1-1; D gene uncertain. V was trimmed by 7 bases and J by 0 bases, leaving 15 bases between them. Germline V gives CDR1 SGHAT, CDR2 FQNNGV. There are 15 residues in the CDR3. This chain's CDR3 is CASKQTSGMNTEAFF. The CDR3 region has the DNA TGTGCCAGCAAACAAACATCGGGGATGAACACTGAAGCTTTCTTT.

The V and J genes are TRBV7-3 and TRBJ2-2, with D possibly being TRBD1 or TRBD2 (5 bases each). The CDR3 is made up of 14 amino acids. Germline V CDR1 and CDR2: SGHTA, FQGTGA. The V end was cut by 5 bases, the J end by 0 bases, with 7 bases between. DNA for the CDR3: TGTGCCAGCAGCGGGACGGCGAACACCGGGGAGCTGTTTTTT. Its translation is CASSGTANTGELFF.

This clone was recorded a few times. The junction differs from germline at one of its ends, possibly a read error. This rearrangement joins TRBV18 to TRBJ1-3, with D perhaps matching TRBD1 (6 bases). Germline CDR1 and CDR2: KGHSH and LQKENI. The CDR3 length is 15 residues. The CDR3: CASSPEVSTGSLLVF. In DNA, the CDR3 is TGTGCCAGCTCACCAGAGGTTTCGACAGGTTCCCTTCTAGTTTTT. The full variable domain, its missing parts supplied by reference TRBV18 and TRBJ1-3, is NAGVMQNPRHLVRRRGQEARLRCSPMKGHSHVYWYRQLPEEGLKFMVYLQKENIIDESGMPKERFSAEFPKEGPSILRIQQVVRGDSAAYFCASSPEVSTGSLLVFGEGSWLTVV.